These T cell receptor beta chains were read from a single sample in a study of OX40 agonist ivuxolimab in advanced cancers. Profiling relied on immunoSEQ multiplex PCR, and the TCRdb table lists in-frame clones only, not all of them. The table shows roughly 70,000 clones, with about 91% occurring only once. This specimen consisted of CD4+ or CD8+ T cells sorted from blood, obtained in a trial of the OX40 agonist ivuxolimab. The receptors shown here come from an adult with an advanced solid tumor such as melanoma, head and neck, liver or kidney cancer. Each CDR3 is given with its conserved first and last residue. D genes are given only for firm matches. Where a row states a size, it is once, few, many or the class of an expanded clone; other rows omit it.

clone_size: -; j_call: TRBJ1-1; d_call: -; v_call: TRBV30; cdr3_length: 14; cdr3_nt: TGTGCCGGGGGGGGTGGGTACGAGGGCACTGAAGCTTTCTTT; cdr3_aa: CAGGGGYEGTEAFF
clone_size: once; j_call: TRBJ2-7; d_call: -; v_call: TRBV5-1; cdr3_length: 13; cdr3_nt: TGCGCCAGCAGCTGGGAAGGGCGGAACGAGCAGTACTTC; cdr3_aa: CASSWEGRNEQYF
clone_size: -; j_call: TRBJ2-7; d_call: -; v_call: TRBV7-3; cdr3_length: 11; cdr3_nt: TGTGCCAGCAGCTTAACGGTCAGGGGCTACTTC; cdr3_aa: CASSLTVRGYF
clone_size: -; j_call: TRBJ2-2; d_call: -; v_call: TRBV5-4; cdr3_length: 16; cdr3_nt: TGTGCCAGCAGCTTGGATCCCCGCGGTGTTACCGGGGAGCTGTTTTTT; cdr3_aa: CASSLDPRGVTGELFF
clone_size: -; j_call: TRBJ2-3; d_call: TRBD2; v_call: TRBV27; cdr3_length: 15; cdr3_nt: TGTGCCAGCAGTTTGGGACTACTTCGCACAGATACGCAGTATTTT; cdr3_aa: CASSLGLLRTDTQYF
clone_size: -; j_call: TRBJ2-7; d_call: TRBD1; v_call: TRBV7-2; cdr3_length: 13; cdr3_nt: TGTGCCAGCAGCCAGGGGGTGTGGTACGAGCAGTACTTC; cdr3_aa: CASSQGVWYEQYF
clone_size: -; j_call: TRBJ1-4; d_call: -; v_call: TRBV7-8; cdr3_length: 15; cdr3_nt: TGTGCCAGCAGCTATGGTGGGGCCCAGAATGAAAAACTGTTTTTT; cdr3_aa: CASSYGGAQNEKLFF
clone_size: -; j_call: TRBJ2-3; d_call: TRBD1; v_call: TRBV27; cdr3_length: 15; cdr3_nt: TGTGCCAGCAGTTTAAGCAGGGGGCAGCCAGATACGCAGTATTTT; cdr3_aa: CASSLSRGQPDTQYF
clone_size: -; j_call: TRBJ1-1; d_call: -; v_call: TRBV6-6; cdr3_length: 16; cdr3_nt: TGTGCCAGCAGTTTATCCTCTCTAAGGGAGAACACTGAAGCTTTCTTT; cdr3_aa: CASSLSSLRENTEAFF
clone_size: -; j_call: TRBJ2-2; d_call: -; v_call: TRBV29-1; cdr3_length: 15; cdr3_nt: TGCAGCGTTGAAGATCCTTTTCTCGGCACCGGGGAGCTGTTTTTT; cdr3_aa: CSVEDPFLGTGELFF
clone_size: few; j_call: TRBJ2-1; d_call: -; v_call: TRBV29-1; cdr3_length: 13; cdr3_nt: TGCAGCGTAGACCTGAGGGGGGCAACTGAGCAGTTCTTC; cdr3_aa: CSVDLRGATEQFF
clone_size: -; j_call: TRBJ2-5; d_call: -; v_call: TRBV20-1; cdr3_length: 10; cdr3_nt: TGCAGTGTGGCGGGTGAGACCCAGTACTTC; cdr3_aa: CSVAGETQYF
clone_size: -; j_call: TRBJ2-4; d_call: -; v_call: TRBV6-5; cdr3_length: 13; cdr3_nt: TGTGCCAGCAGTTTCGCGGGGGCAAACATTCAGTACTTC; cdr3_aa: CASSFAGANIQYF
clone_size: -; j_call: TRBJ2-7; d_call: -; v_call: TRBV19; cdr3_length: 16; cdr3_nt: TGTGCCAGTAGCCCCCGTCGGGGGGCGCCGATCTACGAGCAGTACTTC; cdr3_aa: CASSPRRGAPIYEQYF
clone_size: once; j_call: TRBJ1-1; d_call: -; v_call: TRBV27; cdr3_length: 14; cdr3_nt: TGTGCCAGCAGTGCGTACCCCAGGGCAACTGAAGCTTTCTTT; cdr3_aa: CASSAYPRATEAFF
clone_size: -; j_call: TRBJ2-7; d_call: -; v_call: TRBV25-1; cdr3_length: 15; cdr3_nt: TGTGCCAGCAGCCCTTCGGACGGGAGCTCCTACGAGCAGTACTTC; cdr3_aa: CASSPSDGSSYEQYF
clone_size: -; j_call: TRBJ2-6; d_call: -; v_call: TRBV2; cdr3_length: 14; cdr3_nt: TGTGCCAGCAGCGGGAGCTCTGGGGCCAACGTCCTGACTTTC; cdr3_aa: CASSGSSGANVLTF
clone_size: few; j_call: TRBJ1-1; d_call: -; v_call: TRBV5-4; cdr3_length: 12; cdr3_nt: TGTGCCAGCAGCGCCTACAACACTGAAGCTTTCTTT; cdr3_aa: CASSAYNTEAFF
clone_size: few; j_call: TRBJ1-2; d_call: TRBD1; v_call: TRBV2; cdr3_length: 14; cdr3_nt: TGTGCCAGCACCAACGGACAGGCCCCGGATGGCTACACCTTC; cdr3_aa: CASTNGQAPDGYTF
clone_size: -; j_call: TRBJ2-6; d_call: -; v_call: TRBV5-1; cdr3_length: 18; cdr3_nt: TGCGCCAGCAGCCCCCTGGGGACATACGGCTCTGGGGCCAACGTCCTGACTTTC; cdr3_aa: CASSPLGTYGSGANVLTF
clone_size: few; j_call: TRBJ2-7; d_call: TRBD2; v_call: TRBV7-9; cdr3_length: 14; cdr3_nt: TGTGCCAGCAGCTTAACTAGCGGGAGCTACGAGCAGTACTTC; cdr3_aa: CASSLTSGSYEQYF
clone_size: -; j_call: TRBJ1-4; d_call: -; v_call: TRBV6-1; cdr3_length: 15; cdr3_nt: TGTGCCAGCAGTGAAGGTTTATCTTCTAATGAAAAACTGTTTTTT; cdr3_aa: CASSEGLSSNEKLFF
clone_size: -; j_call: TRBJ1-1; d_call: -; v_call: TRBV30; cdr3_length: 13; cdr3_nt: TGTGCCTGGTCGGGTGGGGGAAACACTGAAGCTTTCTTT; cdr3_aa: CAWSGGGNTEAFF
clone_size: -; j_call: TRBJ2-1; d_call: -; v_call: TRBV5-4; cdr3_length: 15; cdr3_nt: TGTGCCAGCAGTTCGATGTTGGAAGGCCGCGGTGAGCAGTTCTTC; cdr3_aa: CASSSMLEGRGEQFF
clone_size: -; j_call: TRBJ2-5; d_call: -; v_call: TRBV5-6; cdr3_length: 13; cdr3_nt: TGTGCCAGCAGCTTGTATTGGGGAGAGACCCAGTACTTC; cdr3_aa: CASSLYWGETQYF
clone_size: -; j_call: TRBJ2-6; d_call: -; v_call: TRBV19; cdr3_length: 14; cdr3_nt: TGTGCCTCCGGACAGTTCTCTGGGGCCAACGTCCTGACTTTC; cdr3_aa: CASGQFSGANVLTF
clone_size: -; j_call: TRBJ2-7; d_call: -; v_call: TRBV7-2; cdr3_length: 16; cdr3_nt: TGTGCCAGCAGCTTAGGTTTGGGGGGAAGCTCCTACGAGCAGTACTTC; cdr3_aa: CASSLGLGGSSYEQYF
clone_size: -; j_call: TRBJ2-2; d_call: TRBD1; v_call: TRBV19; cdr3_length: 15; cdr3_nt: TGTGCCAGTAGCTTTTACAGGGGCTACACCGGGGAGCTGTTTTTT; cdr3_aa: CASSFYRGYTGELFF
clone_size: -; j_call: TRBJ2-1; d_call: -; v_call: TRBV19; cdr3_length: 16; cdr3_nt: TGTGCCAGTAGTAGAGTGGGACTGAGGTCTGACAATGAGCAGTTCTTC; cdr3_aa: CASSRVGLRSDNEQFF
clone_size: -; j_call: TRBJ2-7; d_call: TRBD1; v_call: TRBV5-5; cdr3_length: 14; cdr3_nt: TGTGCCAGCAGCTTGTCCGGACAGGGCTACGAGCAGTACTTC; cdr3_aa: CASSLSGQGYEQYF
clone_size: -; j_call: TRBJ1-1; d_call: -; v_call: TRBV5-1; cdr3_length: 13; cdr3_nt: TGCGCCAGCAGCTTGGAAAGGGGTGGAGCAGCTTTCTTT; cdr3_aa: CASSLERGGAAFF
clone_size: -; j_call: TRBJ2-7; d_call: TRBD1; v_call: TRBV11-2; cdr3_length: 12; cdr3_nt: TGTGCCAGCGGAAGGGGGCTATACGAGCAGTACTTC; cdr3_aa: CASGRGLYEQYF
clone_size: -; j_call: TRBJ2-1; d_call: TRBD2; v_call: TRBV28; cdr3_length: 16; cdr3_nt: TGTGCCAGCAGTCTCCTTGAGACTAGCGGGAGGAATGAGCAGTTCTTC; cdr3_aa: CASSLLETSGRNEQFF
clone_size: -; j_call: TRBJ2-1; d_call: -; v_call: TRBV5-5; cdr3_length: 12; cdr3_nt: TGTGCCAGCAGCTCACGGGGTACTGAGCAGTTCTTC; cdr3_aa: CASSSRGTEQFF
clone_size: -; j_call: TRBJ2-5; d_call: -; v_call: TRBV7-2; cdr3_length: 13; cdr3_nt: TGTGCCAGCAGCTTAGTGGGGCAAGAGACCCAGTACTTC; cdr3_aa: CASSLVGQETQYF
clone_size: -; j_call: TRBJ1-1; d_call: -; v_call: TRBV28; cdr3_length: 15; cdr3_nt: TGTGCCAGCAGTTTGGGGTTCGGAGGAGGCACTGAAGCTTTCTTT; cdr3_aa: CASSLGFGGGTEAFF
clone_size: -; j_call: TRBJ1-2; d_call: -; v_call: TRBV18; cdr3_length: 16; cdr3_nt: TGTGCCAGCTCACCATCTGCTGGGGGCGTTCTCGATGGCTACACCTTC; cdr3_aa: CASSPSAGGVLDGYTF
clone_size: -; j_call: TRBJ1-4; d_call: TRBD1; v_call: TRBV6-5; cdr3_length: 14; cdr3_nt: TGTGCCAGCAGCCTCAGGGGGACTAATGAAAAACTGTTTTTT; cdr3_aa: CASSLRGTNEKLFF
clone_size: -; j_call: TRBJ1-5; d_call: -; v_call: TRBV7-9; cdr3_length: 12; cdr3_nt: TGTGCCAGCAGCCCCACCAATCAGCCCCAGCATTTT; cdr3_aa: CASSPTNQPQHF
clone_size: -; j_call: TRBJ2-5; d_call: -; v_call: TRBV4-1; cdr3_length: 13; cdr3_nt: TGCGCCAGCAGCCAAGTAACAGGGGAGACCCAGTACTTC; cdr3_aa: CASSQVTGETQYF
clone_size: -; j_call: TRBJ2-5; d_call: -; v_call: TRBV28; cdr3_length: 14; cdr3_nt: TGTGCCAGCAGTTTTCGGTTGCTCCGGGAGACCCAGTACTTC; cdr3_aa: CASSFRLLRETQYF
clone_size: -; j_call: TRBJ1-5; d_call: TRBD1; v_call: TRBV18; cdr3_length: 13; cdr3_nt: TGTGCCAGCTCGGGACAGCCAAATCAGCCCCAGCATTTT; cdr3_aa: CASSGQPNQPQHF
clone_size: -; j_call: TRBJ1-2; d_call: -; v_call: TRBV29-1; cdr3_length: 12; cdr3_nt: TGCAGCGTTGAAGAGTCTCCCGATGGCTACACCTTC; cdr3_aa: CSVEESPDGYTF
clone_size: -; j_call: TRBJ2-5; d_call: -; v_call: TRBV19; cdr3_length: 14; cdr3_nt: TGTGCCAGTAGTATAGATAGCGACCCGTGGGCCCAGTACTTC; cdr3_aa: CASSIDSDPWAQYF
clone_size: -; j_call: TRBJ2-7; d_call: -; v_call: TRBV11-1; cdr3_length: 14; cdr3_nt: TGTGCCAGCAGCTTGAGCAGGTCCTCCTACGAGCAGTACTTC; cdr3_aa: CASSLSRSSYEQYF
clone_size: -; j_call: TRBJ2-2; d_call: -; v_call: TRBV18; cdr3_length: 13; cdr3_nt: TGTGCCAGCTCTCAGGGGAACACCGGGGAGCTGTTTTTT; cdr3_aa: CASSQGNTGELFF
clone_size: -; j_call: TRBJ2-5; d_call: TRBD1; v_call: TRBV30; cdr3_length: 17; cdr3_nt: TGTGCCTGGAGTGTATTCGGGGACAGGGGGTACCAAGAGACCCAGTACTTC; cdr3_aa: CAWSVFGDRGYQETQYF
clone_size: -; j_call: TRBJ2-7; d_call: -; v_call: TRBV6-6; cdr3_length: 14; cdr3_nt: TGTGCCAGCAGCCCTCCCGGGGACACCTACGAGCAGTACTTC; cdr3_aa: CASSPPGDTYEQYF
clone_size: once; j_call: TRBJ2-1; d_call: TRBD1; v_call: TRBV10-1; cdr3_length: 17; cdr3_nt: TGCGCCAGCAGTGACCGAACCGGGACAGCAAGTTTAAATGAGCAGTTCTTC; cdr3_aa: CASSDRTGTASLNEQFF
clone_size: -; j_call: TRBJ1-6; d_call: TRBD1; v_call: TRBV9; cdr3_length: 17; cdr3_nt: TGTGCCAGCAGCCCTGGACAGGGGGCGAGCTATAATTCACCCCTCCACTTT; cdr3_aa: CASSPGQGASYNSPLHF
clone_size: -; j_call: TRBJ2-5; d_call: -; v_call: TRBV27; cdr3_length: 11; cdr3_nt: TGTGCCAGCAGTTCAAAGGAGACCCAGTACTTC; cdr3_aa: CASSSKETQYF
clone_size: once; j_call: TRBJ2-5; d_call: -; v_call: TRBV2; cdr3_length: 11; cdr3_nt: TGTGCCAGCCAACTTGAGGAGACCCAGTACTTC; cdr3_aa: CASQLEETQYF
clone_size: -; j_call: TRBJ2-2; d_call: -; v_call: TRBV19; cdr3_length: 14; cdr3_nt: TGTGCCAGTAGCCCTGGACAGAACACCGGGGAGCTGTTTTTT; cdr3_aa: CASSPGQNTGELFF
clone_size: -; j_call: TRBJ2-3; d_call: TRBD2; v_call: TRBV7-2; cdr3_length: 15; cdr3_nt: TGTGCCAGCAGCTTAGACCTAGCGGGTGGCGATACGCAGTATTTT; cdr3_aa: CASSLDLAGGDTQYF